These T cell receptor beta chains were read from a single sample in a study of Graves' ophthalmopathy and Graves' hyperthyroidism. TCRdb passed the multiplex PCR reads through MiXCR, listing each CDR3 protein once. The table records 740,000 or so distinct CDR3 sequences, roughly 40% of them present only once. The material sequenced was peripheral blood. These receptor sequences come from an adult man with Graves' ophthalmopathy. Both conserved end residues are part of each CDR3. Fields, in order: clone size, CDR3 length, V gene, D gene, J gene, CDR3 protein, CDR3 DNA. The D gene is left open where the match is weak. Rows may omit the clone size; those that give it use once, few, many or a size class.

-	13	TRBV10-2	-	TRBJ1-1	CAAAGSRGTEAFF	TGCGCCGCCGCGGGCTCCCGGGGCACTGAAGCTTTCTTT
-	16	TRBV4-3	-	TRBJ1-6	CASSPSTGRRNSPLHF	TGCGCCAGCAGCCCATCCACAGGGCGTCGTAATTCACCCCTCCACTTT
few	15	TRBV20-1	TRBD2	TRBJ2-7	CSARDPGLADYEQYF	TGCAGTGCTAGAGATCCGGGACTAGCGGACTACGAGCAGTACTTC
-	19	TRBV2	TRBD2	TRBJ2-7	CASSATGFGLAGGSYEQYF	TGTGCCAGCAGTGCAACAGGTTTTGGACTAGCGGGAGGCTCCTACGAGCAGTACTTC
few	16	TRBV7-9	TRBD2	TRBJ2-5	CASSLGRGGRWSTQYF	TGTGCCAGCAGCTTAGGGCGCGGGGGGAGGTGGTCGACCCAGTACTTC
-	15	TRBV4-1	TRBD1	TRBJ1-1	CASSQTGQGVGGAFF	TGCGCCAGCAGCCAAACCGGACAGGGGGTAGGGGGGGCTTTCTTT
-	15	TRBV11-2	-	TRBJ2-5	CASSPVEGGVETQYF	TGTGCCAGCAGCCCCGTTGAGGGGGGCGTTGAGACCCAGTACTTC
many	14	TRBV10-3	TRBD1	TRBJ1-1	CAISGGTGNGGAFF	TGTGCCATCAGTGGCGGGACAGGGAATGGGGGAGCTTTCTTT
-	17	TRBV25-1	-	TRBJ2-2	CASSAKALLQNTGELFF	TGTGCCAGCAGTGCTAAAGCCTTACTTCAGAACACCGGGGAGCTGTTTTTT
few	12	TRBV29-1	TRBD1	TRBJ2-7	CSVDRGYYEQYF	TGCAGCGTGGACAGGGGTTACTACGAGCAGTACTTC
-	17	TRBV7-9	TRBD1	TRBJ2-7	CASSLALKQGSEYEQYF	TGTGCCAGCAGCTTAGCGTTAAAACAGGGGAGTGAATACGAGCAGTACTTC
-	10	TRBV2	-	TRBJ2-4	CASKLNIQYF	TGTGCCAGCAAGCTAAACATTCAGTACTTC
many	15	TRBV9	-	TRBJ2-7	CASSVTGTATYEQYF	TGTGCCAGCAGCGTGACCGGGACGGCAACCTACGAGCAGTACTTC
few	15	TRBV25-1	-	TRBJ2-5	CASSETARPRETQYF	TGTGCCAGCAGTGAAACGGCCAGACCCCGTGAGACCCAGTACTTC
few	15	TRBV20-1	-	TRBJ2-5	CSARESRGIQETQYF	TGCAGTGCTAGAGAGTCCCGGGGGATCCAAGAGACCCAGTACTTC
few	17	TRBV19	-	TRBJ1-5	CASLRDGAGNSNQPQHF	TGTGCCAGTCTGCGGGACGGAGCAGGGAATAGCAATCAGCCCCAGCATTTT
-	13	TRBV9	-	TRBJ1-5	CASSVSYNQPQHF	TGTGCCAGCAGCGTAAGTTACAATCAGCCCCAGCATTTT
-	14	TRBV11-1	-	TRBJ2-7	CAKYHPTGSYEQYF	TGTGCGAAGTACCACCCGACAGGCTCCTACGAGCAGTACTTC
few	15	TRBV12-3/TRBV12-4	-	TRBJ1-5	CASSREGNGNQPQHF	TGTGCCAGCAGCCGAGAGGGAAATGGCAATCAGCCCCAGCATTTT
few	15	TRBV6-6	-	TRBJ1-2	CASSYSRSVNYGYTF	TGTGCCAGCAGTTACTCGAGATCGGTTAACTATGGCTACACCTTC
-	19	TRBV28	TRBD2	TRBJ2-5	CASSLSPTRGSGRQETQYF	TGTGCCAGCAGTTTATCCCCCACACGGGGTAGCGGGAGGCAAGAGACCCAGTACTTC
many	13	TRBV7-2	-	TRBJ1-2	CASSPRTNYGYTF	TGTGCCAGCAGCCCCAGAACTAACTATGGCTACACCTTC
many	13	TRBV2	-	TRBJ1-4	CASSDWANEKLFF	TGTGCCAGCAGTGACTGGGCAAATGAAAAACTGTTTTTT
few	13	TRBV6-2/TRBV6-3	-	TRBJ2-5	CASSYLHQETQYF	TGTGCCAGCAGTTACCTACACCAAGAGACCCAGTACTTC
-	15	TRBV7-9	-	TRBJ1-2	CASSIAGLANYGYTF	TGTGCCAGCAGCATAGCGGGACTAGCTAACTATGGCTACACCTTC
-	14	TRBV3-1	TRBD2	TRBJ2-5	CASSETSGKETQYF	TGTGCCAGCAGCGAGACTAGCGGGAAGGAGACCCAGTACTTC
-	14	TRBV4-3	TRBD2	TRBJ2-7	CASSRLAGVGEQYF	TGCGCCAGCAGTAGACTAGCGGGAGTGGGCGAGCAGTACTTC
few	16	TRBV10-3	-	TRBJ1-2	CASSLREWGRPYGYTF	TGTGCCAGCAGTCTAAGGGAGTGGGGGAGGCCCTATGGCTACACCTTC
-	15	TRBV2	TRBD2	TRBJ2-5	CASSAGTRVLEAQYF	TGTGCCAGCAGTGCCGGGACTAGAGTATTGGAGGCCCAGTACTTC
-	14	TRBV2	-	TRBJ2-5	CASSGGGRLSTQYF	TGTGCCAGCAGCGGCGGTGGACGCCTCTCGACCCAGTACTTC
many	15	TRBV19	TRBD1	TRBJ1-5	CASTFGGQLNQPQHF	TGTGCCAGTACCTTCGGGGGACAGCTCAATCAGCCCCAGCATTTT
few	15	TRBV20-1	-	TRBJ2-5	CSAYDSYILQETQYF	TGCAGTGCTTACGACAGCTACATACTCCAAGAGACCCAGTACTTC
-	14	TRBV7-9	-	TRBJ2-7	CASSSTGAGGEQYF	TGTGCCAGCAGCAGCACAGGGGCCGGGGGCGAGCAGTACTTC
once	16	TRBV24-1	-	TRBJ2-2	CATSASVRGITGELFF	TGTGCCACCAGTGCTAGCGTCAGGGGGATCACCGGGGAGCTGTTTTTT
-	15	TRBV20-1	TRBD2	TRBJ2-5	CSAGPEIGGGETQYF	TGCAGTGCTGGGCCCGAAATAGGCGGGGGAGAGACCCAGTACTTC
-	14	TRBV6-5	-	TRBJ2-7	CASRLYKTYYEQYF	TGTGCCAGCCGACTATATAAAACTTATTACGAGCAGTACTTC
few	15	TRBV20-1	-	TRBJ1-1	CSARRGTGLFTEAFF	TGCAGTGCTCGAAGGGGTACAGGGTTGTTCACTGAAGCTTTCTTT
once	13	TRBV29-1	-	TRBJ1-1	CSVEEGGRTEAFF	TGCAGCGTTGAAGAGGGGGGTAGGACTGAAGCTTTCTTT
few	13	TRBV25-1	-	TRBJ1-2	CASSESWEHGYTF	TGTGCCAGCAGTGAATCGTGGGAGCATGGCTACACCTTC
few	15	TRBV5-1	-	TRBJ1-1	CASSLDGYLNTEAFF	TGCGCCAGCAGCTTGGATGGGTATCTGAACACTGAAGCTTTCTTT
few	12	TRBV7-9	-	TRBJ2-3	CASSLQDGTQYF	TGTGCCAGCAGCTTACAGGACGGTACGCAGTATTTT
-	15	TRBV7-2	-	TRBJ1-4	CASSLATEINEKLFF	TGTGCCAGCAGCTTAGCGACAGAAATTAATGAAAAACTGTTTTTT
many	12	TRBV7-9	-	TRBJ2-5	CASSSGVETQYF	TGTGCCAGCAGCTCAGGGGTTGAGACCCAGTACTTC
few	15	TRBV7-2	-	TRBJ1-4	CASSLGRTPLGVLFF	TGTGCCAGCAGCTTAGGAAGGACACCCCTGGGGGTACTGTTTTTT
once	16	TRBV25-1	-	TRBJ1-1	CASSPSSWGVDTEAFF	TGTGCCAGCAGTCCAAGCAGTTGGGGTGTGGACACTGAAGCTTTCTTT
many	15	TRBV7-9	TRBD1	TRBJ1-5	CASSLGQGHREPQHF	TGTGCCAGCAGCTTAGGACAGGGGCATAGAGAGCCCCAGCATTTT
-	13	TRBV2	TRBD1	TRBJ2-4	CASSVTGENIQYF	TGTGCCAGCAGTGTAACAGGGGAGAACATTCAGTACTTC
many	13	TRBV2	-	TRBJ1-5	CASSGGGASAQHF	TGTGCCAGCAGTGGCGGCGGCGCCTCGGCCCAGCATTTT
-	12	TRBV29-1	TRBD1	TRBJ2-5	CTGTGGTKTQYF	TGCACCGGGACAGGGGGCACAAAGACCCAGTACTTC
-	15	TRBV20-1	-	TRBJ2-7	CSARVPGRGLVEQYF	TGCAGTGCTAGGGTCCCGGGGCGGGGCTTAGTCGAGCAGTACTTC
-	16	TRBV25-1	TRBD1	TRBJ2-3	CASSESRGRSTDTQYF	TGTGCCAGCAGTGAATCGAGGGGGCGAAGCACAGATACGCAGTATTTT
few	14	TRBV13	TRBD2	TRBJ2-7	CASSSLAGTYEQYF	TGTGCCAGCAGCTCCCTAGCGGGGACATACGAGCAGTACTTC
few	14	TRBV25-1	-	TRBJ2-2	CASRERPNTGELFF	TGTGCCAGCAGGGAGCGGCCGAACACCGGGGAGCTGTTTTTT
-	13	TRBV7-2	-	TRBJ1-5	CASSYTPSSAQHF	TGTGCCAGCAGTTACACACCGAGCTCGGCCCAGCATTTT
-	15	TRBV16	-	TRBJ2-7	CASSQSRLASYEQYF	TGTGCCAGCAGCCAATCTCGGCTAGCCAGCTACGAGCAGTACTTC
-	13	TRBV20-1	-	TRBJ2-7	CSARKAFGAEQYF	TGCAGTGCTAGAAAGGCGTTTGGGGCTGAGCAGTACTTC
-	11	TRBV20-1	-	TRBJ2-7	CSASSEDEQYF	TGCAGTGCTAGTTCCGAGGACGAGCAGTACTTC